These 8 T cell receptor beta chains were all obtained from the same sample, sequenced in a study of cytomegalovirus exposure and HLA in healthy donors. This table comes from immunoSEQ multiplex PCR, and its TCRdb copy is limited to in-frame clones, with some not included. Of roughly 200,000 clones listed, approximately 78% were seen once; the top ten hold 1% to 1.5%. The material sequenced was PBMCs. Receptor source: a woman in her 30s in good health and CMV-seronegative.

This chain joins TRBV5-1 and TRBJ2-5; weak D call: TRBD2 (6 bases). CDR1 and CDR2 from the germline V gene are SGHRS and YFSETQ. The CDR3 totals 14 residues. V lost 4 bases to trimming and J lost 2 bases, with 12 bases between them. The CDR3 sequence is CASSPEGRQETQYF. Written as DNA, the CDR3 is TGCGCCAGCAGCCCGGAGGGGAGACAAGAGACCCAGTACTTC.

The V gene is TRBV14, the J gene TRBJ2-7, with D maybe TRBD1 (5 bases). Per the germline V gene, CDR1 is SGHDN and CDR2 is FVKESK. V lost 4 bases and J lost 2, with 12 bases in between. The CDR3 is 14 amino acids. The CDR3 region is CASSRTGITYEQYF. The DNA for the CDR3 is TGTGCCAGCAGCCGAACAGGTATAACCTACGAGCAGTACTTC. Using reference TRBV14 and TRBJ2-7 for the parts outside the CDR3, the full variable domain is EAGVTQFPSHSVIEKGQTVTLRCDPISGHDNLYWYRRVMGKEIKFLLHFVKESKQDESGMPNNRFLAERTGGTYSTLKVQPAELEDSGVYFCASSRTGITYEQYFGPGTRLTVT.

The chain has TRBV11-3 and TRBJ2-1; TRBD1 aligns across 7 bases. Germline assignment: CDR1 SGHNT and CDR2 YENEEA. V trimming: 3 bases; J trimming: 8 bases; junction bases outside the gene matches: 7. The CDR3 extends over 14 amino acids. The CDR3 DNA sequence: TGTGCCAGCAGCTTTGACAGGGCCAGGGATGAGCAGTTCTTC. It yields the protein CASSFDRARDEQFF.

The chain joins TRBV5-1 to TRBJ2-1; D might be TRBD2 (5 bases). V lost 4 bases to trimming and J lost 1 base, with 12 bases between them. The CDR3 consists of 15 residues. Germline V gene lookup returns CDR1 SGHRS and CDR2 YFSETQ. CDR3 DNA: TGCGCCAGCAGCGTCGAGAGGGAGTCCTACAATGAGCAGTTCTTC. Its translation: CASSVERESYNEQFF. Full variable domain (rest looked up from reference TRBV5-1 and TRBJ2-1): KAGVTQTPRYLIKTRGQQVTLSCSPISGHRSVSWYQQTPGQGLQFLFEYFSETQRNKGNFPGRFSGRQFSNSRSEMNVSTLELGDSALYLCASSVERESYNEQFFGPGTRLTVL.

This sequence joins TRBV30 and TRBJ2-7, with TRBD2 identical over 7 bases. CDR3 length: 15 amino acids. Trimming cost V 2 bases and J 2 bases; bases outside gene matches: 9. From germline, CDR1 is GTSNPN and CDR2 SVGIG (reference sequence). CDR3 region: CAWSLERDPPYEQYF. The CDR3 DNA sequence: TGTGCCTGGAGTCTTGAGCGGGATCCACCCTACGAGCAGTACTTC.

This chain uses TRBV7-2 with TRBJ2-2; 10 bases map to TRBD2. With V trimmed by 5 bases and J by 2 bases, 8 bases remained unmatched. Germline V gives CDR1 SGHTA, CDR2 FQGNSA. CDR3 length equals 17 residues. In nucleotides, the CDR3 is TGTGCCAGCAGCCTTCCCGGACTAGCGGACAACACCGGGGAGCTGTTTTTT. This encodes CASSLPGLADNTGELFF. The full variable domain, completed using reference TRBV7-2 and TRBJ2-2, is GAGVSQSPSNKVTEKGKDVELRCDPISGHTALYWYRQSLGQGLEFLIYFQGNSAPDKSGLPSDRFSAERTGGSVSTLTIQRTQQEDSAVYLCASSLPGLADNTGELFFGEGSRLTVL.

The V call is TRBV5-4, the J call TRBJ2-7, with TRBD2 as a possible D gene (6 bases). Trimming stripped 1 base from V and 2 bases from J, with 7 bases between. Germline CDR1 is SGHNT and CDR2 is YYREEE (reference sequence). This CDR3 is 13 amino acids long. The CDR3 DNA follows: TGTGCCAGCAGCTTGCGGACTACCTACGAGCAGTACTTC. It is translated as CASSLRTTYEQYF.

V and J are TRBV9 and TRBJ2-6; D call uncertain. Trimming took off 7 bases at V and 0 bases at J, with 5 bases between the two ends. This CDR3 contains 13 residues. Looked up from germline, CDR1 is SGDLS and CDR2 is YYNGEE. The CDR3 DNA is TGTGCCAGCGGCAGCTCTGGGGCCAACGTCCTGACTTTC. Amino acid sequence: CASGSSGANVLTF.